The 2 T cell receptor beta chains below were found in one sample sequenced in a study of T cell responses to AZD1222 COVID-19 vaccine. Libraries were prepared by immunoSEQ multiplex PCR; TCRdb keeps only in-frame clonotypes and omits some of them. The table records 250,000 to 300,000 clones, approximately 94% of them present only once. The sequencing used peripheral blood, collected 28 days after the second AZD1222 dose. The receptors were gathered from an adult who received the AZD1222 COVID-19 vaccine.

The chain recombines TRBV7-9 with TRBJ1-4; D remains unclear. This CDR3 region has 19 residues. CDR1 is SEHNR and CDR2 is FQNEAQ in the germline V gene (reference sequence). Trimming pared 2 bases from V and 0 bases from J, leaving 19 bases between. The CDR3 DNA reads TGTGCCAGCAGCTTACTCGGCCAACGAAGGACTGCAACTAATGAAAAACTGTTTTTT. Its protein product is CASSLLGQRRTATNEKLFF.

This clone was seen a single time. The chain couples TRBV5-1 to TRBJ2-7; D gene unclear. This CDR3 is 14 amino acids long. Per germline, CDR1 SGHRS and CDR2 YFSETQ. Between the trimmed V and J ends, which lost 3 bases and 0 bases, there was a span of 10 bases. The CDR3 reads CASSSRTDSYEQYF. CDR3 nucleotides: TGCGCCAGCAGCTCCCGGACGGACTCCTACGAGCAGTACTTC.